The 14 T cell receptor beta chains reported below all come from one sample, sequenced in a study of blood T cell repertoires in COVID-19. Sequencing was performed with immunoSEQ multiplex PCR; in TCRdb, only in-frame clones are kept and a portion is missing. The profile shows around 95,000 clones, approximately 81% of them singletons. Sequencing was performed on peripheral blood. These receptors came from an elderly woman with acute or convalescent COVID-19.

V gene TRBV19 combines with J gene TRBJ2-2; D is ambiguous. The CDR3 runs to 14 residues. Between the trimmed V and J ends, which lost 7 bases and 0 bases, there was a span of 9 bases. Looked up from germline, CDR1 is LNHDA and CDR2 is SQIVND (reference sequence). CDR3 residues: CASKPSANTGELFF. Written as DNA, the CDR3 is TGTGCCAGTAAGCCCTCCGCGAACACCGGGGAGCTGTTTTTT. Drawing the rest from reference TRBV19 and TRBJ2-2, the complete variable domain is DGGITQSPKYLFRKEGQNVTLSCEQNLNHDAMYWYRQDPGQGLRLIYYSQIVNDFQKGDIAEGYSVSREKKESFPLTVTSAQKNPTAFYLCASKPSANTGELFFGEGSRLTVL.

The chain uses TRBV5-4 and TRBJ2-5, with TRBD1 identical over 8 bases. Germline-derived CDR1 and CDR2 are SGHNT and YYREEE (reference sequence). With 4 bases clipped from V and 1 base from J, the junction kept 3 bases outside the gene matches. CDR3 size: 14 residues. The CDR3 nucleotides read TGTGCCAGCAGCCGGGACAGGAGCCAAGAGACCCAGTACTTC. Translated: CASSRDRSQETQYF.

This clone was found a few times. The chain couples TRBV3-1 (or the pseudogene TRBV3-2) to TRBJ1-5; a weak D match, TRBD1 (6 bases). The CDR3 has 14 amino acids. Trimming took off 1 base at V and 10 bases at J, with 14 bases between the two ends. Germline-derived CDR1 and CDR2 are LGHDT and YNNKEL (reference sequence). CDR3 bases: TGTGCCAGCAGCCAAGCGGCAGGGGCAAAACCCCAGCATTTT. This encodes CASSQAAGAKPQHF.

The chain uses TRBV4-2 and TRBJ1-1; 9 bases agree with TRBD1. Germline V CDR1 and CDR2: LGHNA, YNFKEQ. The CDR3 is made up of 15 amino acids. Germline trimming cut 0 bases from V and 3 bases from J; bases unmatched to any gene: 2. In DNA form, the CDR3 reads TGTGCCAGCAGCCAAGAGGGACAGGGCTACACTGAAGCTTTCTTT. Amino acid sequence: CASSQEGQGYTEAFF.

This clone occurred once. V usage is TRBV19 and J usage is TRBJ1-6; D perhaps matches TRBD1 (6 bases). Trimming pared 5 bases from V and 8 bases from J, leaving 16 bases between. This CDR3 contains 15 residues. The germline V gene encodes CDR1 LNHDA and CDR2 SQIVND (reference sequence). CDR3 loop: CASSFTQGQHSPLHF. In DNA form, the CDR3 reads TGTGCCAGTAGTTTTACGCAGGGGCAGCATTCACCCCTCCACTTT.

This clone was seen only once. The rearrangement joins TRBV19 to TRBJ1-2; 7 bases agree with TRBD1. V gave up 6 bases and J gave up 4 bases; unmatched junction bases: 11. This CDR3 comprises 15 residues. Germline CDR1 reads LNHDA; CDR2 reads SQIVND (reference sequence). The CDR3 coding sequence is TGTGCCAGTAGCATCTACACAGGGGTTGTCTATGGCTACACCTTC. Translating gives CASSIYTGVVYGYTF.

V gene TRBV7-2 combines with J gene TRBJ2-7; TRBD1 is a possible D gene (5 bases). Trimming shortened V by 5 bases and J by 3 bases, and 11 bases separated the two germline ends. CDR1 and CDR2 from the germline V gene are SGHTA and FQGNSA. This CDR3 contains 13 residues. The CDR3 DNA reads TGTGCCAGCAGCCCCGCCCAGGGCTACGAGCAGTACGTC. As protein: CASSPAQGYEQYV.

The chain uses TRBV2 and TRBJ1-2; tentative D call: TRBD1 (5 bases). V was shortened by 2 bases and J by 7 bases, with 8 bases between the two germline ends. Per the germline V gene, CDR1 is SNHLY and CDR2 is FYNNEI. The CDR3 is 12 residues long. The CDR3 region is CASSENQGGYTF. CDR3 nucleotides: TGTGCCAGCAGTGAAAACCAGGGTGGCTACACCTTC. The full variable domain, with the rest looked up from reference TRBV2 and TRBJ1-2, is EPEVTQTPSHQVTQMGQEVILRCVPISNHLYFYWYRQILGQKVEFLVSFYNNEISEKSEIFDDQFSVERPDGSNFTLKIRSTKLEDSAMYFCASSENQGGYTFGSGTRLTVV.

This clone appeared a single time. The CDR3 DNA is TGTGCCAGCAGCGTAGATGGGCGTAGCACCGGGGAGCTGTTTTTT. This encodes CASSVDGRSTGELFF. The chain has TRBV9 and TRBJ2-2; no clear D gene. CDR3 size: 15 residues. V lost 0 bases, J lost 4 bases, and 10 bases lay in between. Germline loops: CDR1 SGDLS, CDR2 YYNGEE.

The gene calls are TRBV3-1 (or the pseudogene TRBV3-2) and TRBJ1-1, with 7 bases matching TRBD1. The CDR3 sequence is 17 residues long. Looked up from germline, CDR1 is LGHDT and CDR2 is YNNKEL (reference sequence). After removal of 3 bases from V and 7 bases from J, the junction contained 17 bases not matched to a gene. The CDR3 sequence is CASSQGFTGQRSFEAFF. The DNA of the CDR3 is TGTGCCAGCAGCCAGGGTTTTACGGGACAGAGGTCTTTTGAAGCTTTCTTT.

The chain uses TRBV19 and TRBJ1-5; 10 nucleotides align to TRBD1. Germline V lookup: CDR1 LNHDA, CDR2 SQIVND (reference sequence). CDR3 length: 16 residues. Trimming took 5 bases from V and 5 from J; bases not matched to a gene: 9. The CDR3 sequence is CASSLNPGQGYQPQHF. The CDR3 coding sequence is TGTGCCAGTAGTCTAAATCCGGGACAGGGGTATCAGCCCCAGCATTTT.

The chain joins TRBV27 to TRBJ1-2; 7 bases fit TRBD1. Per germline, CDR1 MNHEY and CDR2 SMNVEV (reference sequence). The CDR3 runs to 17 residues. Losses at the gene ends were 6 bases for V and 4 bases for J; bases not matched to a gene: 17. The CDR3 is CASRRRVTGAVGYGYTF. CDR3 nucleotide sequence: TGTGCCAGCAGACGTCGTGTCACAGGGGCTGTAGGCTATGGCTACACCTTC.

The chain recombines TRBV5-4 with TRBJ2-1; tentatively, D is TRBD2 (7 bases). The germline gives CDR1 SGHNT, CDR2 YYREEE (reference sequence). The CDR3 is 15 residues long. V shed 0 bases and J shed 5 bases, with 12 bases lying between them. CDR3 sequence (DNA): TGTGCCAGCAGCTTGGAGGCGGGGGCGAACAATGAGCAGTTCTTC. As protein: CASSLEAGANNEQFF.

The chain recombines TRBV6-1 with TRBJ1-4, with D maybe TRBD1 (5 bases). V shed 3 bases and J shed 8 bases, with 13 bases lying between them. Per germline, CDR1 MNHNS and CDR2 SASEGT. The CDR3 has 14 residues. The DNA for the CDR3 is TGTGCCAGCAGTGATCAGTCAGGGAACGAAAAACTGTTTTTT. Translated: CASSDQSGNEKLFF.